These 6 T cell receptor beta chains came from one sample sequenced in a study of blood T cell repertoires in COVID-19. Using immunoSEQ multiplex PCR, the repertoire was profiled, and TCRdb retains in-frame clones only, with some absent. Of roughly 200,000 clones listed, around 87% are singletons. The sample consisted of peripheral blood. These receptor sequences come from a woman aged 45-59 years with COVID-19, enrolled during active disease.

The gene calls are TRBV7-2 and TRBJ2-7; possible D gene TRBD2, 7 bases. V was clipped by 6 bases and J by 5 bases, with 26 bases between them. The CDR3 is 17 amino acids. Looked up from germline, CDR1 is SGHTA and CDR2 is FQGNSA. CDR3 residues: CASSFIRGGASVNEQYF. The CDR3 bases are TGTGCCAGCAGTTTTATTAGGGGGGGGGCATCGGTGAACGAGCAGTACTTC.

This rearrangement joins TRBV5-6 to TRBJ2-7; a weak D match, TRBD1 (7 bases). The V gene's germline CDR1 is SGHDT and CDR2 YYEEEE. V was cut by 2 bases and J by 2 bases, with 14 bases left in between. The CDR3 length is 15 residues. CDR3 sequence reads: CASSLWRDSTYEQYF. CDR3 bases: TGTGCCAGCAGCTTATGGCGGGACAGTACCTACGAGCAGTACTTC. The full variable domain, rest sourced from reference TRBV5-6 and TRBJ2-7, is DAGVTQSPTHLIKTRGQQVTLRCSPKSGHDTVSWYQQALGQGPQFIFQYYEEEERQRGNFPDRFSGHQFPNYSSELNVNALLLGDSALYLCASSLWRDSTYEQYFGPGTRLTVT.

As DNA, the CDR3 is TGTGCCAGCAGCTTAGGCAGGGGGCTGGACGGCCCCCAGCTGTTTACCCAGTACTTC. Its translation: CASSLGRGLDGPQLFTQYF. The chain uses TRBV11-3 and TRBJ2-5; 8 positions agree with TRBD1. Germline V gene lookup returns CDR1 SGHNT and CDR2 YENEEA. Unmatched junction bases numbered 21, after V lost 1 base and J lost 8 bases. The CDR3 covers 19 residues.

In this sample, this clone turned up once. V usage is TRBV29-1 and J usage is TRBJ2-2; D remains unclear. Germline values: CDR1 SQVTM, CDR2 ANQGSEA. The length of the CDR3 is 13 residues. V was shortened by 6 bases and J by 6 bases, with 14 bases between the two germline ends. CDR3 sequence (DNA): TGCAGCGTGCGCTTGGGTGCGGCCGGGGAGCTGTTTTTT. This translates into CSVRLGAAGELFF.

This clone was counted once. V usage is TRBV5-5 and J usage is TRBJ1-4, with D possibly TRBD1 on 6 matching bases. Deletions cut 6 bases from V and 4 bases from J, with 13 bases between. Germline V gene data show CDR1 as SGHKS and CDR2 as YYEKEE (reference sequence). The CDR3 is 14 residues long. As DNA, the CDR3 is TGTGCCAGCAACCCTAGGGGGATTAATGAAAAACTGTTTTTT. Residues: CASNPRGINEKLFF.

This chain links TRBV11-2 with TRBJ1-3; a weak D match, TRBD1 (6 bases). Germline V gene sequence: CDR1 SGHAT, CDR2 FQNNGV. The CDR3 runs to 16 residues. Trimming pared 1 base from V and 5 bases from J, leaving 15 bases between. CDR3 region: CASSLAPDRIRNTIYF. CDR3 bases: TGTGCCAGCAGCTTAGCCCCGGACAGAATTAGAAACACCATATATTTT.